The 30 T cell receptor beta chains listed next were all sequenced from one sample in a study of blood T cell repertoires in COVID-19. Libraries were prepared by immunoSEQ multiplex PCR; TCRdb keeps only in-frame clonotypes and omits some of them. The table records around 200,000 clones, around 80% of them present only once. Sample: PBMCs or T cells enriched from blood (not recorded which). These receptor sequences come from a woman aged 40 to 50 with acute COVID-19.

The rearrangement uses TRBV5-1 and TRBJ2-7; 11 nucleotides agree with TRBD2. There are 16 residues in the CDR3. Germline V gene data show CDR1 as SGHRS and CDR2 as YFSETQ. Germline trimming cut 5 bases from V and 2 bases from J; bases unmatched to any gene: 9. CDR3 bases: TGCGCCAGCAGACGAGAGAGACTAGCGGGGCCCTACGAGCAGTACTTC. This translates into CASRRERLAGPYEQYF.

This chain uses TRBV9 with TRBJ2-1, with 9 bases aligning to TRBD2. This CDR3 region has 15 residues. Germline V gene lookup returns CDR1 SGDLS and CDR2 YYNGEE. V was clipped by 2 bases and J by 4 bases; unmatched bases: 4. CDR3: CASSVAGGLYNEQFF. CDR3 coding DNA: TGTGCCAGCAGCGTGGCGGGAGGGCTTTACAATGAGCAGTTCTTC. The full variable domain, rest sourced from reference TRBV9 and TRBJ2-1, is DSGVTQTPKHLITATGQRVTLRCSPRSGDLSVYWYQQSLDQGLQFLIQYYNGEERAKGNILERFSAQQFPDLHSELNLSSLELGDSALYFCASSVAGGLYNEQFFGPGTRLTVL.

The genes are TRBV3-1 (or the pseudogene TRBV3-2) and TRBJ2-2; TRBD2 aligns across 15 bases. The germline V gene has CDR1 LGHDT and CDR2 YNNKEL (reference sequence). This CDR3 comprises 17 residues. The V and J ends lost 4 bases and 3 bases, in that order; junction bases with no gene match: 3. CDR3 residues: CASSRWTSGGDTGELFF. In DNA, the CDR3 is TGTGCCAGCAGCCGGTGGACTAGCGGGGGGGACACCGGGGAGCTGTTTTTT.

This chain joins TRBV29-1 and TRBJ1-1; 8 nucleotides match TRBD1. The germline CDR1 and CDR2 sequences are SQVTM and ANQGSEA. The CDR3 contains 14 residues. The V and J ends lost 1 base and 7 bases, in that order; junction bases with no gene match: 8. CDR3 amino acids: CSVEAPRDRLEAFF. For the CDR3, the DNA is TGCAGCGTTGAAGCCCCCCGGGACAGGCTTGAAGCTTTCTTT.

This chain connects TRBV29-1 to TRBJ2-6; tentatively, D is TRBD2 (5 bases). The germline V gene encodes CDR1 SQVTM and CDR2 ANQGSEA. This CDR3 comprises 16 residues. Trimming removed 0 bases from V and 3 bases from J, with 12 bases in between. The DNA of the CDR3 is TGCAGCGTTGAAGATCCGGGGTTTGGTGGGGCCAACGTCCTGACTTTC. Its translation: CSVEDPGFGGANVLTF.

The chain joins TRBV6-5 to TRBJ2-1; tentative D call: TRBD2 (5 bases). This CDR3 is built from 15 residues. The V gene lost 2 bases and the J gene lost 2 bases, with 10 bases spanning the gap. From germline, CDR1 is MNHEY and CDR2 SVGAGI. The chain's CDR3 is CASSYDLEAYNEQFF. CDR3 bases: TGTGCCAGCAGTTACGACTTGGAGGCCTACAATGAGCAGTTCTTC.

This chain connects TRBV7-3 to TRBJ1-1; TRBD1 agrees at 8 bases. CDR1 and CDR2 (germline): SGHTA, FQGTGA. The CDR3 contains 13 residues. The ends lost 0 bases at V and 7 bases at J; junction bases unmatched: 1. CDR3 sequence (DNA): TGTGCCAGCAGCTTAACCGGGACAGGTGAAGCTTTCTTT. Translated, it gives CASSLTGTGEAFF. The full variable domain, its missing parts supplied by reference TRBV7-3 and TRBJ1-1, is GAGVSQTPSNKVTEKGKYVELRCDPISGHTALYWYRQSLGQGPEFLIYFQGTGAADDSGLPNDRFFAVRPEGSVSTLKIQRTERGDSAVYLCASSLTGTGEAFFGQGTRLTVV.

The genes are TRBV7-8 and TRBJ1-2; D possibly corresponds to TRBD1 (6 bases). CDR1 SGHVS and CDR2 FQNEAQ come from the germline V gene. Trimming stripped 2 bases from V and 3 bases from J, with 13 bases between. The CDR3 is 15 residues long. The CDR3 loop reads CASSLWGLGHYGYTF. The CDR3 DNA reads TGTGCCAGCAGCTTATGGGGGCTAGGGCACTATGGCTACACCTTC.

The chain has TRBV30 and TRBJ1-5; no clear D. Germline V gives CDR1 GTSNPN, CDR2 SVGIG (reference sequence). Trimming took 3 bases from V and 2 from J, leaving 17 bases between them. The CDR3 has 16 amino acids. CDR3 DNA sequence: TGTGCCTGGAGCCTTCCGGGAACCTGGGGCAATCAGCCCCAGCATTTT. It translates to CAWSLPGTWGNQPQHF.

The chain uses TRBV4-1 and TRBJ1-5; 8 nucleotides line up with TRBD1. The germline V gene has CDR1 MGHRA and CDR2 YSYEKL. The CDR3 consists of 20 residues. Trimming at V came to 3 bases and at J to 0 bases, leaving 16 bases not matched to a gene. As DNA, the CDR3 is TGCGCCAGCAGCCATAAAAGGGGGACAGGTCCAGGGGATAGCAATCAGCCCCAGCATTTT. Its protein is CASSHKRGTGPGDSNQPQHF.

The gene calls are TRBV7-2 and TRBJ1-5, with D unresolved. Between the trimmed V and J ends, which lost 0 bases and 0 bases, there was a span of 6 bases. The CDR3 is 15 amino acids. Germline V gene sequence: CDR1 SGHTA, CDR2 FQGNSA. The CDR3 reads CASSLASYSNQPQHF. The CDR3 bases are TGTGCCAGCAGCTTAGCCTCTTATAGCAATCAGCCCCAGCATTTT.

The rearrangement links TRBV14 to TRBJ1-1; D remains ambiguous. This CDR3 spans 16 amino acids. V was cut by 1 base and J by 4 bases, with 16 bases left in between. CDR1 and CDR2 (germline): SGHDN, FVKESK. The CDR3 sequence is CASSQVVPIRSTEAFF. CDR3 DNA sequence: TGTGCCAGCAGCCAAGTCGTCCCTATTAGGAGCACTGAAGCTTTCTTT.

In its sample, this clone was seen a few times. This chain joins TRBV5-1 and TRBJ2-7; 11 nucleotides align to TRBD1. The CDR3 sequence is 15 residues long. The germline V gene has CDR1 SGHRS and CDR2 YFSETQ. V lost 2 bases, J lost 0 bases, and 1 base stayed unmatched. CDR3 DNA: TGCGCCAGCAGCTTAGGGACAGGGGGCTCCTACGAGCAGTACTTC. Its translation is CASSLGTGGSYEQYF. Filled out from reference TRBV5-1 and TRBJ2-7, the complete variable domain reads KAGVTQTPRYLIKTRGQQVTLSCSPISGHRSVSWYQQTPGQGLQFLFEYFSETQRNKGNFPGRFSGRQFSNSRSEMNVSTLELGDSALYLCASSLGTGGSYEQYFGPGTRLTVT.

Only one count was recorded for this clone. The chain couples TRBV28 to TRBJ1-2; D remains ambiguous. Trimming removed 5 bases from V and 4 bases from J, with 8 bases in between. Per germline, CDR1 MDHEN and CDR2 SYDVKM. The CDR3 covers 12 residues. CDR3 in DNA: TGTGCCAGCAGTCCCAATCCCTATGGCTACACCTTC. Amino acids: CASSPNPYGYTF.

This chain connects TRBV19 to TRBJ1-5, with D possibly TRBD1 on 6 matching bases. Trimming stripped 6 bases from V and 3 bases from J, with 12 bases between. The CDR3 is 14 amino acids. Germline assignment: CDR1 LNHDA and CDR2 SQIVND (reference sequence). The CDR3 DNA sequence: TGTGCCAGTAGCTTGAGGGGGTCCAATCAGCCCCAGCATTTT. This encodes CASSLRGSNQPQHF.

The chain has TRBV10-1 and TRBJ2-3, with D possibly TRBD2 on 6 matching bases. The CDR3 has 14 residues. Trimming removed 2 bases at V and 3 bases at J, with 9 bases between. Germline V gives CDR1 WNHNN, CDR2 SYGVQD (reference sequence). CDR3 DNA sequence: TGCGCCAGCAGTGAGGGAGGGGATACAGATACGCAGTATTTT. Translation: CASSEGGDTDTQYF.

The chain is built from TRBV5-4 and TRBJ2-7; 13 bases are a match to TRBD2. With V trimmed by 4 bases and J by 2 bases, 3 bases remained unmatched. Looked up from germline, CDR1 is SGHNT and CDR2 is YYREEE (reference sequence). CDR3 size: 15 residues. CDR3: CASSPTSGRAYEQYF. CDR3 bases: TGTGCCAGCAGCCCTACTAGCGGGAGGGCCTACGAGCAGTACTTC.

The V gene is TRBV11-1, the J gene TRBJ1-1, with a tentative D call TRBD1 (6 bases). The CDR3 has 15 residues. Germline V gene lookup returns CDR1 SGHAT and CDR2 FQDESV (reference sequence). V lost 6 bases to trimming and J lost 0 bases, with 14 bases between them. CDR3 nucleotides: TGTGCCAGCAGGGCATCGGACAGATTGAACACTGAAGCTTTCTTT. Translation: CASRASDRLNTEAFF.

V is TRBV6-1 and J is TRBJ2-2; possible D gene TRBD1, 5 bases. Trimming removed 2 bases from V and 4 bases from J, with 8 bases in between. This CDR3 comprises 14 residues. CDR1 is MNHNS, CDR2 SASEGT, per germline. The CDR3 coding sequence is TGTGCCAGCAGTGAAACAGGCAGCACCGGGGAGCTGTTTTTT. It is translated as CASSETGSTGELFF.

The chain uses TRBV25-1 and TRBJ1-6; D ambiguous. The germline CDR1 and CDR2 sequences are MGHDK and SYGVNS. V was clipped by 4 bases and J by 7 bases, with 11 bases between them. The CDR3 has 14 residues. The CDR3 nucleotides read TGTGCCAGCAGTGCAGGAAGCTGGAATTCACCCCTCCACTTT. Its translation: CASSAGSWNSPLHF.

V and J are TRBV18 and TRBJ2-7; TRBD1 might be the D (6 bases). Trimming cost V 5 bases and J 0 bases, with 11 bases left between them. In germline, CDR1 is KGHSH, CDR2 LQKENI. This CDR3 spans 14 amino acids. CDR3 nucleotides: TGTGCCAGCTCAGCAGGGGTCGGCTCCTACGAGCAGTACTTC. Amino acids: CASSAGVGSYEQYF.

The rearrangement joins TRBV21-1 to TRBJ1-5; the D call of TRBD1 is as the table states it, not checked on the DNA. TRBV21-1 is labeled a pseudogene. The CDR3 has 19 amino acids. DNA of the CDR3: TGTGCCAGCAGCTCCCGGGACAGCAAGAACTTTAGTTGGAATCAGCCCCAGCATTTT. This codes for CASSSRDSKNFSWNQPQHF.

The CDR3 nucleotides read TGTGCCAGCAGTTACGTGGGCCTAGCGGGGGCCAACGAGCAGTACTTC. Amino acids: CASSYVGLAGANEQYF. The J gene is TRBJ2-7, the V gene TRBV6-5; the match to TRBD2 covers 10 bases. CDR1 and CDR2 (germline): MNHEY, SVGAGI. Trimming at V came to 2 bases and at J to 5 bases, leaving 9 bases not matched to a gene. This CDR3 is built from 16 residues.

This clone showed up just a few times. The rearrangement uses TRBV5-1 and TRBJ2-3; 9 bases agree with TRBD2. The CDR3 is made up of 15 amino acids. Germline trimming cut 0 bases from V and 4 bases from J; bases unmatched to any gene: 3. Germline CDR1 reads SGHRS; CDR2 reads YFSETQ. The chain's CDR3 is CASSLVSGRADTQYF. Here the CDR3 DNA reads TGCGCCAGCAGCTTGGTTAGCGGGAGAGCAGATACGCAGTATTTT.

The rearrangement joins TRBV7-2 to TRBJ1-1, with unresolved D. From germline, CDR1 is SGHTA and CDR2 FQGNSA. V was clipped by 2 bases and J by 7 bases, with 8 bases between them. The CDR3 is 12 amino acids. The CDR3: CASSLSFFEAFF. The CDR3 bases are TGTGCCAGCAGCTTATCGTTCTTTGAAGCTTTCTTT.

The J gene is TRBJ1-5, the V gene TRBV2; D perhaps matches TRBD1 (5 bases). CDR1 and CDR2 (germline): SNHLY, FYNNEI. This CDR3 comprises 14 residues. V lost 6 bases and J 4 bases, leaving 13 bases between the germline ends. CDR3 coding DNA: TGTGCCAGCAGCCGGGACGGGGGGAATCAGCCCCAGCATTTT. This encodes CASSRDGGNQPQHF.

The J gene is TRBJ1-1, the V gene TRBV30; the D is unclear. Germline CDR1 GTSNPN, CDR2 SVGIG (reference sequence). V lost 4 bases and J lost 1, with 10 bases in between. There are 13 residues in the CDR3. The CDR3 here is CAWTPRGNTEAFF. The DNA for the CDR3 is TGTGCCTGGACCCCCCGGGGGAACACTGAAGCTTTCTTT. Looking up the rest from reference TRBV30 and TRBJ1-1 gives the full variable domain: SQTIHQWPATLVQPVGSPLSLECTVEGTSNPNLYWYRQAAGRGLQLLFYSVGIGQISSEVPQNLSASRPQDRQFILSSKKLLLSDSGFYLCAWTPRGNTEAFFGQGTRLTVV.

The CDR3 region has the DNA TGCGCCAGCAGCTGGGGGGACAGGGACGTCGCTGAAGCTTTCTTT. Amino acids: CASSWGDRDVAEAFF. This rearrangement joins TRBV5-1 to TRBJ1-1; 9 nucleotides line up with TRBD1. J lost 6 bases, V lost 3 bases, and 9 bases had no gene match. The CDR3 extends over 15 amino acids. Per germline, CDR1 SGHRS and CDR2 YFSETQ.

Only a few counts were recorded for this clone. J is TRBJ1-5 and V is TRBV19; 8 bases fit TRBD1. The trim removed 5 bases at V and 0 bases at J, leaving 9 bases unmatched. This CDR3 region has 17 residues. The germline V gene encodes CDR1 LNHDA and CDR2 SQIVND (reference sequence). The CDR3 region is CASSATRQGPSNQPQHF. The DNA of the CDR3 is TGTGCCAGTAGTGCGACCAGACAGGGGCCTAGCAATCAGCCCCAGCATTTT.

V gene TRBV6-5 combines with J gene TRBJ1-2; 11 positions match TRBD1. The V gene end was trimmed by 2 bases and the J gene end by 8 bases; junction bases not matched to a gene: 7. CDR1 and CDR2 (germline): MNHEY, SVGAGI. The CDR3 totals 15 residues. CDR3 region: CASSYKGTGGYGYTF. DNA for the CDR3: TGTGCCAGCAGTTACAAGGGGACAGGGGGATACGGCTACACCTTC.